This T cell receptor (beta chain) was identified during a study of CD8 T cells in Susac syndrome. The RNA input was about 0.5 to 1 ug, and it was reverse transcribed with random hexamers. MiXCR, applied by TCRdb to the immunoSEQ multiplex PCR reads, yields one record per CDR3 protein. The sample has 150,000 or so distinct CDR3 sequences, about 94% seen once; the top ten hold 0.2% to 0.25%. This CDR3 has 14 residues. The V and J ends lost 3 bases and 5 bases respectively, with 13 bases between them. V is TRBV12-3 or TRBV12-4 and J is TRBJ1-1, with no clear D. Sequenced: CD8+ T cells from PBMCs. The receptor was derived from a human donor with multiple sclerosis. In DNA, the CDR3 is TGTGCCAGCAGTTTCGGCGGCCCGGTTACTGAAGCTTTCTTT. This gives the protein CASSFGGPVTEAFF.